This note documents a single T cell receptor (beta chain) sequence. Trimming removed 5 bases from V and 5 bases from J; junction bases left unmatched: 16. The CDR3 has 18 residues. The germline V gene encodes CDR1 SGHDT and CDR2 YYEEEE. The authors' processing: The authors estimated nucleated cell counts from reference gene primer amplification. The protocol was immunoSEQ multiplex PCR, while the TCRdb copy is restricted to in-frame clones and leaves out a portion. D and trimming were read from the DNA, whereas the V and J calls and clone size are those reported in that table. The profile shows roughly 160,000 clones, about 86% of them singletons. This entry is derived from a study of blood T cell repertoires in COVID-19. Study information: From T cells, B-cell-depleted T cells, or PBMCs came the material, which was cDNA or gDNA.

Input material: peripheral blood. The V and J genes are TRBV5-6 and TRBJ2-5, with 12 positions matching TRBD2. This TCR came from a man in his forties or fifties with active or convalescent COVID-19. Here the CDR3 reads CASRHLGQGLAGWETQYF. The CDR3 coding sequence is TGTGCCAGCAGGCACCTGGGACAAGGACTAGCGGGGTGGGAGACCCAGTACTTC.